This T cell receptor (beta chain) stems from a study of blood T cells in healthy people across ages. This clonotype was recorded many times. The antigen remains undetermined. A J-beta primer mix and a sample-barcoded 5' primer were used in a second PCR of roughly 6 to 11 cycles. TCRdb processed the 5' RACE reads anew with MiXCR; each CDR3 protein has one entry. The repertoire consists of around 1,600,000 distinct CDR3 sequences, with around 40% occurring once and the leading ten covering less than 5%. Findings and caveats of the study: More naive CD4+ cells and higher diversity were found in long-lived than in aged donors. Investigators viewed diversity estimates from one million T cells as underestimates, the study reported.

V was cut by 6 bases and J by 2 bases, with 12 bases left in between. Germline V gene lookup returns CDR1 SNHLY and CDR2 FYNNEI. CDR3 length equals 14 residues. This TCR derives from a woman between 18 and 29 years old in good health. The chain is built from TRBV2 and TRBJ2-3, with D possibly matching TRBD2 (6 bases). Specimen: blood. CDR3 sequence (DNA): TGTGCCAGCAGAACGGGACTCTCCACAGATACGCAGTATTTT. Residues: CASRTGLSTDTQYF.